The source of this T cell receptor beta chain is a study of T-cell reconstitution after alpha-beta-depleted transplantation in children. This CDR3 comprises 14 residues. The germline V gene encodes CDR1 SQVTM and CDR2 ANQGSEA. The V end lost 4 bases, the J end lost 2 bases, and 13 bases lay between the germline ends. Unique molecular identifiers were incorporated when the TCRbeta library was constructed. One entry per CDR3 protein results from TCRdb running MiXCR on the PCR reads. The top ten hold less than 5% of the sample, which has about 610,000 distinct CDR3 sequences, 10% seen once. This clonotype was observed many times.

The V and J genes are TRBV29-1 and TRBJ2-3, with D possibly being TRBD2 (5 bases). This specimen was PBMCs from the stem cell graft donor, taken from the stem cell graft. This clonotype was obtained from a human donor who donated a stem cell graft to a child with acute myeloid leukemia. The CDR3 nucleotides are TGCAGCGTTGTCGGACTCCTCTTCACAGATACGCAGTATTTT. Translation: CSVVGLLFTDTQYF.